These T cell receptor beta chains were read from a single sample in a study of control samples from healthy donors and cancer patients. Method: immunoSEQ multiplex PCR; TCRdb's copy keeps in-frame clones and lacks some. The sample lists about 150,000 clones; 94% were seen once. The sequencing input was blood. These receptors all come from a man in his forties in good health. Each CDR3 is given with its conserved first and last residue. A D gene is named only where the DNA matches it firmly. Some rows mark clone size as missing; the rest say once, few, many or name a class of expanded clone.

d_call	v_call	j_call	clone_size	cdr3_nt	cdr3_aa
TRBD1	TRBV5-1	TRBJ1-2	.	TGCGCCAGCAGCACCAACGGACAGGGTGGAGGCTACACCTTC	CASSTNGQGGGYTF
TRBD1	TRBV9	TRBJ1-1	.	TGTGCCAGCAAGCGACAGGGGGACGTCGTGAACACTGAAGCTTTCTTT	CASKRQGDVVNTEAFF
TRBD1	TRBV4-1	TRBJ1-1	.	TGCGCCAGCAGCCAAAACTTTATAACCGGGACAGCGAACACTGAAGCTTTCTTT	CASSQNFITGTANTEAFF
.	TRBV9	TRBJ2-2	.	TGTGCCAGCAGCGCCCCCGTCACCGGGGAGCTGTTTTTT	CASSAPVTGELFF
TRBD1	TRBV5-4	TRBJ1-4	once	TGTGCCAGCAGCCAAGCCCCAGGGGGCGGGAGTAATGAAAAACTGTTTTTT	CASSQAPGGGSNEKLFF
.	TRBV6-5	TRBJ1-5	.	TGTGCCAGCAGCAAGGACTGGAATCAGCCCCAGCATTTT	CASSKDWNQPQHF
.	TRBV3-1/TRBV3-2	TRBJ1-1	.	TGTGCCAGCAGTCTATATAAGGCAGAAGCTTTCTTT	CASSLYKAEAFF
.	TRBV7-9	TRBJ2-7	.	TGTGCCAGCAGCTCATCCGGGACACCTTCCTACGAGCAGTACTTC	CASSSSGTPSYEQYF
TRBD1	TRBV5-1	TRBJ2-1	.	TGCGCCAGCAGCCATGACAGGGGGAACGGCAATGAGCAGTTCTTC	CASSHDRGNGNEQFF
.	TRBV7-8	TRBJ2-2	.	TGTGCCAGCAGCCCAGCGTCACTGATGAACACCGGGGAGCTGTTTTTT	CASSPASLMNTGELFF
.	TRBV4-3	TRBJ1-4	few	TGCGCCAGCAGTGGGCAGGGTGGGGAAAAACTGTTTTTT	CASSGQGGEKLFF
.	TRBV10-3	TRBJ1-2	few	TGTGCCATCAGTGAAGGAAATAACTATGGCTACACCTTC	CAISEGNNYGYTF
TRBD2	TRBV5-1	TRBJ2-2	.	TGCGCCAGCAGCGGGAGGGCAAGGAACACCGGGGAGCTGTTTTTT	CASSGRARNTGELFF
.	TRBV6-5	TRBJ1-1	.	TGTGCCAGCAGGAACAGTGACACTGAAGCTTTCTTT	CASRNSDTEAFF
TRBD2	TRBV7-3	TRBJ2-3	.	TGTGCCAGCAGCACCCTAGCGGGGGGAAACACAGATACGCAGTATTTT	CASSTLAGGNTDTQYF
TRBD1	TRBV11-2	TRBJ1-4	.	TGTGCCAGCAGCTTAGGGGACAGGGATGAAGAAAAACTGTTTTTT	CASSLGDRDEEKLFF
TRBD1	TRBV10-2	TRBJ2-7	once	TGCGCCAGCAGTGAACGAGGACAGGGGGTTTACGAGCAGTACTTC	CASSERGQGVYEQYF
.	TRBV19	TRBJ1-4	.	TGTGCCAGTAGTATAGAGGGAAAATCTCGAAAACTGTTTTTT	CASSIEGKSRKLFF
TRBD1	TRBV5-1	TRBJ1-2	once	TGCGCCAGCAGCCTAGACAGGGTGGATGGCTACACCTTC	CASSLDRVDGYTF
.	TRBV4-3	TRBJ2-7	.	TGCGCCAGCAGCCAAGATCCAGGGAACGAGCAGTACTTC	CASSQDPGNEQYF
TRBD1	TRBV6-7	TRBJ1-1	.	TGTGCCAGCAGTTACTCGGGTGGGACAGGGAACACTGAAGCTTTCTTT	CASSYSGGTGNTEAFF
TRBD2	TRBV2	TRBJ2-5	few	TGTGCCAGCAGTGGGACTAGCGGGGGGTACCAAGAGACCCAGTACTTC	CASSGTSGGYQETQYF
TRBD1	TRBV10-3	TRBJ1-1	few	TGTGCCATCAGTGCGGGACAGGGAGCTGAAGCTTTCTTT	CAISAGQGAEAFF
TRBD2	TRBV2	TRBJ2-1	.	TGTGCCAGCAGAGGGACTAGCGGCTATGGGAATGAGCAGTTCTTC	CASRGTSGYGNEQFF
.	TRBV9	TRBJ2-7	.	TGTGCCAGCAGCGTAGAGGGGGGCGAGCAGTACTTC	CASSVEGGEQYF
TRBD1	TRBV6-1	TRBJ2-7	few	TGTGCCAGCAGTGATCCCGGGACAGGGAGCGAGCAGTACTTC	CASSDPGTGSEQYF
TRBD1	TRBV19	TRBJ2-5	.	TGTGCCAGTAGTCCAAGACAGGGGAAAGAGACCCAGTACTTC	CASSPRQGKETQYF
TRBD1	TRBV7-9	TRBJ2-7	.	TGTGCCAGCAGCTCCCTCAGACAGGGGAACTACGAGCAGTACTTC	CASSSLRQGNYEQYF
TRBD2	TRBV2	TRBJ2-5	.	TGTGCCAGCATACGAGGACTAGCGGGACAAGAGACCCAGTACTTC	CASIRGLAGQETQYF
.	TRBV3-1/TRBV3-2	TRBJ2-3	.	TGTGCCAGCAGCCAAGACGGCGGCAGAACCACAGATACGCAGTATTTT	CASSQDGGRTTDTQYF
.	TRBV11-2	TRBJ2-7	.	TGTGCCAGCAGCTTAGTACCGGACACCAGGGGCGAGCAGTACTTC	CASSLVPDTRGEQYF
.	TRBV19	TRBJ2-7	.	TGTGCCACCCGTGGGCTTTCCTACGAGCAGTACTTC	CATRGLSYEQYF
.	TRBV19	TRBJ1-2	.	TGTGCCAGTAGTATTAAGGCAGGGCCCTATGGCTACACCTTC	CASSIKAGPYGYTF
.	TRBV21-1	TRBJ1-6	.	TGTGCCACTCCGGGACAGGGGCCTTCACCCCTCCACTTT	CATPGQGPSPLHF
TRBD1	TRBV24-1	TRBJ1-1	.	TGTGCCACCAGTGGAAGCCCCTGGACAGGGCGCGGCCCGAACACTGAAGCTTTCTTT	CATSGSPWTGRGPNTEAFF
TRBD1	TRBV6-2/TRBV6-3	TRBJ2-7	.	TGTGCCAGCAGTCCCACAGGGGGGTCCACTTACGAGCAGTACTTC	CASSPTGGSTYEQYF
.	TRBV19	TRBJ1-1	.	TGTGCCAGTAGTGGGGGGATCATCAACACTGAAGCTTTCTTT	CASSGGIINTEAFF
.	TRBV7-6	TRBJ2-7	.	TGTGCCAGCAGCTTAGTCGCAGGGGAGTCCTACGAGCAGTACTTC	CASSLVAGESYEQYF
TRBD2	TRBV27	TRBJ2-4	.	TGTGCCAGCACTAGCGGGGGGGCCGTGGACATTCAGTACTTC	CASTSGGAVDIQYF
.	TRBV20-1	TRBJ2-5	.	TGCAGTGCTAGAGATTTCGGGACGAAGTACTTC	CSARDFGTKYF
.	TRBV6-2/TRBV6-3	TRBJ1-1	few	TGTGCCAGCAGTGGGGTCCCGGACGGGGGGACTGAAGCTTTCTTT	CASSGVPDGGTEAFF
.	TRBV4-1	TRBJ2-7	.	TGCGCCAGCAGCCAGGACAGATTCTACGAGCAGTACTTC	CASSQDRFYEQYF
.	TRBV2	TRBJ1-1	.	TGTGCCAGCAGTGAAGCGGTCGGAGCTTTCTTT	CASSEAVGAFF
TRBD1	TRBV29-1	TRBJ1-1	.	TGCAGCTCAACCGGGACAGGGGGTTTTTCGAGCACTGAAGCTTTCTTT	CSSTGTGGFSSTEAFF
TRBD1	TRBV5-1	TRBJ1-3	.	TGCGCCAGCAGCTCGGGACAGGGCCTCTCTGGAAACACCATATATTTT	CASSSGQGLSGNTIYF
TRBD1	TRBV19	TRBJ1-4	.	TGTGCCAGTAGTTCAGGGGGACGGGGAGAAACCGAAAAACTGTTTTTT	CASSSGGRGETEKLFF
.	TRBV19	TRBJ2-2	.	TGTGCCAGTAGTTGGGGATCGAACACCGGGGAGCTGTTTTTT	CASSWGSNTGELFF
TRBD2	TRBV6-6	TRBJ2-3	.	TGTGCCACCTCTAGCGGGGGGCCCACAGATACGCAGTATTTT	CATSSGGPTDTQYF
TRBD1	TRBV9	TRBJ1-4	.	TGTGCCAGCAGCACCACATGGGGGACAGACGAAAAACTGTTTTTT	CASSTTWGTDEKLFF
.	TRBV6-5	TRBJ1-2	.	TGTGCCAGCAGTTACGGAGCAGAGGACTATGGCTACACCTTC	CASSYGAEDYGYTF
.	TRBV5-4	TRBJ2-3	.	TGTGCCAGCAGCCCCAGGGGGGGTGCGTCATCCACAGATACGCAGTATTTT	CASSPRGGASSTDTQYF
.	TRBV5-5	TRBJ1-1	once	TGTGCCAGCAGCTTAGTCTTTGGAGGGACTGAAGCTTTCTTT	CASSLVFGGTEAFF
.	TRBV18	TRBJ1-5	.	TGTGCCAGCTCTCTTAGGGGGGAGCGGGGACAGCCCCAGCATTTT	CASSLRGERGQPQHF
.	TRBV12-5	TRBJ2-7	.	TGTGCTAGTGGTTTGCCCTCCAGAACGTCCTACGAGCAGTACTTC	CASGLPSRTSYEQYF
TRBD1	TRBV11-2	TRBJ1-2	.	TGTGCCAGCAGCTTGGGACAGAGCTATGGCTACACCTTC	CASSLGQSYGYTF
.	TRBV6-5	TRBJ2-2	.	TGTGCCAGCACACGGGGCGTTTATACCGGGGAGCTGTTTTTT	CASTRGVYTGELFF
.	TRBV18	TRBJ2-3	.	TGTGCCAGCTCACCGAGCCGGGGGGCCGGAGATACGCAGTATTTT	CASSPSRGAGDTQYF
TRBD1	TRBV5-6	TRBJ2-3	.	TGTGCCAGCAGCGGGTGGACAGGGATTATTAGCACAGATACGCAGTATTTT	CASSGWTGIISTDTQYF